The clone carrying this T cell receptor (beta chain) showed up many times. Its target is not known. This beta chain slipped into a library made for alpha chains as a stray read, so its size is not meaningful. TCRdb redid the calling of the 5' RACE reads with MiXCR, one entry per CDR3 protein. The table includes under 14,000 distinct CDR3 sequences, around 8.3% detected once. The data stem from a study of spatial heterogeneity in lung cancer. Described time point: sample taken at primary tumor resection. Points from the study as a whole: Tracking of tumor mutation counts was seen in expanded intratumoral alpha and beta TCR counts.

The clonotype originates from a female donor with early-stage non-small cell lung cancer. Here the sequenced sample was lung tumor tissue, taken at surgery.

DNA of the CDR3: TGTGCCAGCAGTGAAGAATCAGGCACTAACACTGAAGCTTTCTTT. This gives the protein CASSEESGTNTEAFF. The chain links TRBV2 to TRBJ1-1; D is uncertain. Germline CDR1 reads SNHLY; CDR2 reads FYNNEI. Trimming took off 1 base at V and 2 bases at J, with 11 bases between the two ends. The CDR3 contains 15 residues.